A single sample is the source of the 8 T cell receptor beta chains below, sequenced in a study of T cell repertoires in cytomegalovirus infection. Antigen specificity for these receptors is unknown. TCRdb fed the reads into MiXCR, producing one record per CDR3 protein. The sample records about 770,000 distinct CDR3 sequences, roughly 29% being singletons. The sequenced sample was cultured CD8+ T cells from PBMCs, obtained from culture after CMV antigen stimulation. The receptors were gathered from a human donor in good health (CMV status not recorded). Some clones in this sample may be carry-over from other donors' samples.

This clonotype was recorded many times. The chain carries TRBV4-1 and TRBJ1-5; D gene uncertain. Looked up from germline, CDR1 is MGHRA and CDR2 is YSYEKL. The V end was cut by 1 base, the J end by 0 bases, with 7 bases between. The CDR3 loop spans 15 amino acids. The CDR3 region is CASSQGQNSNQPQHF. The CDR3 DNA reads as TGCGCCAGCAGCCAAGGGCAGAATAGCAATCAGCCCCAGCATTTT.

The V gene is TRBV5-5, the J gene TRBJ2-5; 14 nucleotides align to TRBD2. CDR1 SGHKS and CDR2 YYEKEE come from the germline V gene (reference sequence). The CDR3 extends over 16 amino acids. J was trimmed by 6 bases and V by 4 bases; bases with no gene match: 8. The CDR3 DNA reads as TGTGCCAGCAGCCCGACTAGCGGGGGGGCCTGGAAGACCCAGTACTTC. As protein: CASSPTSGGAWKTQYF.

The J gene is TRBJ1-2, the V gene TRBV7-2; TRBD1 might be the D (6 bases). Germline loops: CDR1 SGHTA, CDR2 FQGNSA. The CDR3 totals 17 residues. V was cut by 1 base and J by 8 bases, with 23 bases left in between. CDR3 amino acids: CASSLDFLSVGAEGYTF. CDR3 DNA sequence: TGTGCCAGCAGCTTAGATTTTCTTTCAGTGGGGGCTGAGGGCTACACCTTC.

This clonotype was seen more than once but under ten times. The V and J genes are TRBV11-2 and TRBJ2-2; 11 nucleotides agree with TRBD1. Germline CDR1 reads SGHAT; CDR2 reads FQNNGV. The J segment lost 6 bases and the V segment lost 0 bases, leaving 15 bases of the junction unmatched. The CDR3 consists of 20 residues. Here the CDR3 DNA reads TGTGCCAGCAGCTTAGAATCGGACAGGGGGCTCAAAACTAGGCCCGGGGAGCTGTTTTTT. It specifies CASSLESDRGLKTRPGELFF.

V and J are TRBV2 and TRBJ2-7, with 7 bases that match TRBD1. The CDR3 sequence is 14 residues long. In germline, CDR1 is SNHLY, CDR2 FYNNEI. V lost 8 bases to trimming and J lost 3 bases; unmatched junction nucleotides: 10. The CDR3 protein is CASSKQGSDYEQYF. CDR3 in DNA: TGTGCCAGCTCCAAACAGGGGTCAGACTACGAGCAGTACTTC.

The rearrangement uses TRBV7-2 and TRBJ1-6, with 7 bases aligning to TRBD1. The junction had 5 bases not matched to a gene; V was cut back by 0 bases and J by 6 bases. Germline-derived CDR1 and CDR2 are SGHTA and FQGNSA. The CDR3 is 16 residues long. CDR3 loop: CASSLAIGGGNSPLHF. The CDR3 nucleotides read TGTGCCAGCAGCTTAGCGATAGGGGGCGGTAATTCACCCCTCCACTTT.

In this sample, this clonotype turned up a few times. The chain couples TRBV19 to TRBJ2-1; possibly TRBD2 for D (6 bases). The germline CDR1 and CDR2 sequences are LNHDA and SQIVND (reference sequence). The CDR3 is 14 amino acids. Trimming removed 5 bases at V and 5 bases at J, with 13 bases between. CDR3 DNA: TGTGCCAGTAGTCTGAGCAGGGAGGACAATGAGCAGTTCTTC. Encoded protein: CASSLSREDNEQFF.

CDR3 DNA: TGCGCCAGCAGCCGACGAGAGGGGGACGGGGAGCTGTTTTTT. It specifies CASSRREGDGELFF. V is TRBV4-1 and J is TRBJ2-2, with D possibly TRBD1 on 6 matching bases. From germline, CDR1 is MGHRA and CDR2 YSYEKL. The CDR3 loop spans 14 amino acids. Trimming stripped 4 bases from V and 7 bases from J, with 13 bases between.